The next 31 T cell receptor beta chains were all read from a single sample in a study of human T cells and chemical hapten exposure. Time point of the sample: patch test 2, 6 weeks after DPC sensitization. Treatment reported: therapeutic diphenylcyclopropenone sensitization with weekly scalp DPC. TCRdb analysed the RACE reads with MiXCR anew, one entry per CDR3 protein. This sample carries tens of thousands of distinct CDR3 sequences, approximately 9% of them seen once, and the ten largest clones take approximately 3.5%. The sequencing here drew on whole blood, taken in connection with sensitization to the hapten diphenylcyclopropenone (DPC). The receptors come from a woman in her fifties or sixties with alopecia areata. Some clones in this sample may be carry-over from other donors' samples.

This clonotype was counted only a few times. Relative to the germline gene, one junction end is altered; a read error may explain this. The chain carries TRBV2 and TRBJ1-5; possible D gene TRBD1, 6 bases. The germline V gene has CDR1 SNHLY and CDR2 FYNNEI. The CDR3 loop spans 17 amino acids. The CDR3 bases are TGTGCCAGCAGCAATCGGAGAGGGGGGATGAGCAATCAGCCCCAGAATTTT. Translation gives CASSNRRGGMSNQPQNF.

The CDR3 loop reads CASTPGRFMNTEAFF. CDR3 sequence (DNA): TGTGCCAGCACTCCGGGACGGTTCATGAACACTGAAGCTTTCTTT. The chain uses TRBV6-5 and TRBJ1-1, with D possibly being TRBD1 (5 bases). This CDR3 has 15 residues. CDR1 is MNHEY and CDR2 is SVGAGI in the germline V gene. Trimming shortened V by 7 bases and J by 0 bases, and 15 bases separated the two germline ends.

About this clonotype: A junction boundary mismatches the germline segment, possibly from a read error. The chain links TRBV19 to TRBJ1-5; D gene ambiguous. This CDR3 spans 14 amino acids. Germline CDR1 is LNHDA and CDR2 is SQIVND (reference sequence). The CDR3 reads CASSIRYSNQPQNF. The CDR3 nucleotides are TGTGCCAGTAGTATCCGGTATAGCAATCAGCCCCAGAATTTT.

This clonotype was counted ten times or more. V gene TRBV5-1 combines with J gene TRBJ2-3, with a possible D match to TRBD1 (7 bases). CDR3 length: 15 amino acids. Germline V gives CDR1 SGHRS, CDR2 YFSETQ. Trimming removed 2 bases from V and 3 bases from J, with 13 bases in between. The CDR3 DNA reads as TGCGCCAGCAGCTTACAGGGGAGGTCGACAGATACGCAGTATTTT. Translating gives CASSLQGRSTDTQYF.

This clonotype was picked up many times. The chain employs TRBV6-5 and TRBJ1-2, with no clear D. Trimming removed 0 bases from V and 2 bases from J, with 19 bases in between. Germline CDR1 is MNHEY and CDR2 is SVGAGI. This CDR3 has 18 residues. The CDR3 DNA reads TGTGCCAGCAGTTACTCGAAATTGGGCCGAAGTCTAAACTATGGCTACACCTTC. Amino acids: CASSYSKLGRSLNYGYTF.

The table lists this clonotype with a few counts. This chain links TRBV29-1 with TRBJ1-2; TRBD1 agrees at 8 bases. The CDR3 consists of 12 residues. Germline V gene lookup returns CDR1 SQVTM and CDR2 ANQGSEA. After removal of 4 bases from V and 4 bases from J, the junction contained 2 bases not matched to a gene. CDR3 sequence (DNA): TGCAGCGTTGGGACAGGGTCCTATGGCTACACCTTC. Translation gives CSVGTGSYGYTF.

This chain joins TRBV27 and TRBJ2-1, with D perhaps being TRBD1 or TRBD2 (5 bases each). This CDR3 comprises 13 residues. In germline, CDR1 is MNHEY, CDR2 SMNVEV (reference sequence). The CDR3 protein is CATGTSSYNEQFF. The CDR3 DNA reads TGTGCGACCGGGACCAGCTCCTACAATGAGCAGTTCTTC.

This clonotype has a handful of counts. V usage is TRBV6-5 and J usage is TRBJ1-2; D is uncertain. Deletions cut 4 bases from V and 8 bases from J, with 20 bases between. This CDR3 contains 15 residues. The germline V gene has CDR1 MNHEY and CDR2 SVGAGI. The CDR3 region is CASSSEFRASNGYTF. The CDR3 DNA follows: TGTGCCAGCAGTTCAGAATTTCGGGCATCCAACGGCTACACCTTC.

This clonotype appeared many times. J is TRBJ1-5 and V is TRBV6-5; unclear D gene. V lost 0 bases to trimming and J lost 5 bases, with 5 bases between them. Germline CDR1 MNHEY, CDR2 SVGAGI. The CDR3 totals 13 residues. CDR3 nucleotide sequence: TGTGCCAGCAGTTACTCGCGGGATCAGCCCCAGCATTTT. Translated: CASSYSRDQPQHF.

The V call is TRBV7-2, the J call TRBJ1-1; TRBD1 is a possible D gene (5 bases). Germline CDR1 is SGHTA and CDR2 is FQGNSA. The CDR3 is 13 amino acids. Trimming shortened V by 0 bases and J by 8 bases, and 10 bases separated the two germline ends. The CDR3 region is CASSLAPQVEAFF. In nucleotides, the CDR3 is TGTGCCAGCAGCTTAGCGCCACAGGTAGAAGCTTTCTTT.

This clonotype came up many times. The chain is built from TRBV20-1 and TRBJ2-7, with TRBD1 identical over 8 bases. The germline V gene has CDR1 DFQATT and CDR2 SNEGSKA (reference sequence). This CDR3 region has 16 residues. Trimming took 6 bases from V and 3 from J; bases not matched to a gene: 16. The CDR3: CSAIWPGQGRHYEQYF. The CDR3 coding sequence is TGCAGTGCGATATGGCCCGGACAGGGCCGACACTACGAGCAGTACTTC.

The chain couples TRBV4-2 to TRBJ2-7; possibly TRBD1 for D (6 bases). The V gene's germline CDR1 is LGHNA and CDR2 YNFKEQ. V lost 8 bases and J 6 bases, leaving 26 bases between the germline ends. This CDR3 is 16 amino acids long. CDR3 loop: CASGFPRGKGYGEQYF. CDR3 in DNA: TGTGCCAGCGGGTTCCCGAGGGGGAAAGGGTACGGCGAGCAGTACTTC.

This clonotype was seen many times. The chain couples TRBV29-1 to TRBJ2-7, with D possibly being TRBD1 (6 bases). V was clipped by 0 bases and J by 5 bases, with 23 bases between them. Germline lookup yields CDR1 SQVTM and CDR2 ANQGSEA. This CDR3 is 17 amino acids long. The CDR3 spells CSVEDREQGSPLDEQYF. In DNA form, the CDR3 reads TGCAGCGTTGAAGATCGGGAACAGGGTTCCCCCCTCGACGAGCAGTACTTC.

This clonotype was counted only a few times. This rearrangement joins TRBV2 to TRBJ2-7; D may correspond to TRBD1 or TRBD2 (5 bases each). Per germline, CDR1 SNHLY and CDR2 FYNNEI. V was shortened by 11 bases and J by 2 bases, with 16 bases between the two germline ends. The CDR3 is made up of 13 amino acids. In nucleotides, the CDR3 is TGTGCCGGGACGGGTGGACCTACCTACGAGCAGTACTTC. Translated, it gives CAGTGGPTYEQYF.

This clonotype was seen more than once but under ten times. This chain connects TRBV5-1 to TRBJ2-7, with D tentatively TRBD1 (5 bases). There are 16 residues in the CDR3. The germline V gene encodes CDR1 SGHRS and CDR2 YFSETQ. V was clipped by 0 bases and J by 6 bases, with 19 bases between them. The DNA of the CDR3 is TGCGCCAGCAGCTTGGTTCCCGGCTCTCAGGGTCGCGAGCAGTACTTC. It is translated as CASSLVPGSQGREQYF.

This clonotype showed up many times. The rearrangement links TRBV7-9 to TRBJ1-2; D not resolved. The V and J ends lost 1 base and 2 bases respectively, with 5 bases between them. Germline V CDR1 and CDR2: SEHNR, FQNEAQ (reference sequence). The CDR3 has 13 residues. CDR3 sequence: CASSLGRNYGYTF. The CDR3 nucleotides read TGTGCCAGCAGCTTAGGACGGAACTATGGCTACACCTTC.

V usage is TRBV3-1 and J usage is TRBJ1-1, with D tentatively TRBD1 (5 bases). Germline-derived CDR1 and CDR2 are LGHDT and YNNKEL (reference sequence). The CDR3 sequence is 14 residues long. Deletions cut 0 bases from V and 4 bases from J, with 9 bases between. In DNA, the CDR3 is TGTGCCAGCAGCCAAGACAGGGAAGTCACTGAAGCTTTCTTT. Residues: CASSQDREVTEAFF. Based on the CDR3 plus reference TRBV3-1 and TRBJ1-1, the full variable domain is DTAVSQTPKYLVTQMGNDKSIKCEQNLGHDTMYWYKQDSKKFLKIMFSYNNKELIINETVPNRFSPKSPDKAHLNLHINSLELGDSAVYFCASSQDREVTEAFFGQGTRLTVV.

This chain links TRBV6-5 with TRBJ1-3; 7 positions agree with TRBD1. Per germline, CDR1 MNHEY and CDR2 SVGAGI. The CDR3 has 15 amino acids. V shed 2 bases and J 2 bases; nucleotides not matched to a gene: 3. The CDR3 nucleotides are TGTGCCAGCAGTTACAGACAGGGAGCTGGAAACACCATATATTTT. This sequence encodes CASSYRQGAGNTIYF.

This clonotype was detected many times. V is TRBV20-1 and J is TRBJ2-1; a weak D match, TRBD2 (7 bases). Looked up from germline, CDR1 is DFQATT and CDR2 is SNEGSKA (reference sequence). The CDR3 length is 14 residues. V lost 2 bases and J lost 10, with 18 bases in between. CDR3 nucleotides: TGCAGTGCTAGACCCGGACAGCTGCGGGAGGAGCAGTTCTTC. Amino acids: CSARPGQLREEQFF.

The genes are TRBV28 and TRBJ1-1; 8 bases map to TRBD1. The CDR3 totals 15 residues. The germline gives CDR1 MDHEN, CDR2 SYDVKM. V lost 5 bases and J lost 4; bases outside the gene matches: 9. This CDR3 reads CASSRTQGAITEAFF. The CDR3 DNA sequence: TGTGCCAGCAGTAGAACCCAGGGGGCGATCACTGAAGCTTTCTTT.

This clonotype has only a few counts. The chain recombines TRBV29-1 with TRBJ2-3; 7 nucleotides line up with TRBD2. Germline CDR1 reads SQVTM; CDR2 reads ANQGSEA. This CDR3 region has 16 residues. V shed 6 bases and J 2 bases; nucleotides not matched to a gene: 14. DNA of the CDR3: TGCAGCGTCTCTGGGGATCTAGCGGATCCCACAGATACGCAGTATTTT. Its translation: CSVSGDLADPTDTQYF.

The V call is TRBV5-6, the J call TRBJ2-7; 7 bases match TRBD2. Germline CDR1 SGHDT, CDR2 YYEEEE. The V segment lost 2 bases and the J segment 11 bases; nucleotides outside the gene matches: 4. The CDR3 runs 11 residues. This CDR3 is CASSFSGPKYF. CDR3 DNA sequence: TGTGCCAGCAGCTTTAGCGGGCCCAAGTACTTC.

This clonotype has at least ten counts. The gene calls are TRBV14 and TRBJ2-7; D gene ambiguous. Between the trimmed V and J ends, which lost 1 base and 4 bases, there was a span of 8 bases. The V gene's germline CDR1 is SGHDN and CDR2 FVKESK. There are 13 residues in the CDR3. This chain's CDR3 is CASSQVSAYEQYF. DNA of the CDR3: TGTGCCAGCAGCCAAGTGTCGGCTTACGAGCAGTACTTC.

The chain combines TRBV7-9 with TRBJ2-1, with D perhaps TRBD1 (6 bases). Deletions cut 5 bases from V and 7 bases from J, with 18 bases between. Germline V CDR1 and CDR2: SEHNR, FQNEAQ (reference sequence). This CDR3 spans 15 amino acids. As DNA, the CDR3 is TGTGCCAGCAGCGCAGCCGGGACAAGACATAATGAGCAGTTCTTC. Its protein is CASSAAGTRHNEQFF.

This clonotype was detected ten times or more. V usage is TRBV5-6 and J usage is TRBJ2-7; 11 bases are shared with TRBD2. Germline-derived CDR1 and CDR2 are SGHDT and YYEEEE. The trim removed 4 bases at V and 3 bases at J, leaving 9 bases unmatched. This CDR3 has 16 residues. The CDR3, as DNA: TGTGCCAGCAGCCCGCCGGGACTAGCGGAGTTCTACGAGCAGTACTTC. Translated: CASSPPGLAEFYEQYF.

This clonotype was found a few times. The chain recombines TRBV9 with TRBJ2-3; D uncertain. Germline CDR1 SGDLS, CDR2 YYNGEE. V was pared by 3 bases and J by 4 bases, with 12 bases between. The CDR3 extends over 14 amino acids. CDR3 DNA: TGTGCCAGCAGCGCTGCAGGATGGGCAGATACGCAGTATTTT. As protein: CASSAAGWADTQYF.

Only a few counts were recorded for this clonotype. This chain uses TRBV12-3 or TRBV12-4 with TRBJ2-3, with D possibly matching TRBD2 (6 bases). V was pared by 7 bases and J by 3 bases, with 20 bases between. The CDR3 consists of 16 residues. CDR3 residues: CASISRGRGRTDTQYF. The DNA for the CDR3 is TGTGCCAGCATCTCACGGGGACGGGGGAGGACAGATACGCAGTATTTT.

The chain combines TRBV29-1 with TRBJ2-3, with a weak D call TRBD1 (5 bases). Trimming left V 6 bases short and J 0 bases short, with 10 bases between. Germline V gives CDR1 SQVTM, CDR2 ANQGSEA. The CDR3 sequence is 13 residues long. CDR3 protein: CSVDSPSTDTQYF. The CDR3 DNA reads as TGCAGCGTCGACAGCCCTAGCACAGATACGCAGTATTTT.

This clonotype appeared a few times. V usage is TRBV5-1 and J usage is TRBJ2-1; 7 nucleotides match TRBD2. This CDR3 comprises 16 residues. Losses at the gene ends were 0 bases for V and 5 bases for J; bases not matched to a gene: 8. Germline lookup yields CDR1 SGHRS and CDR2 YFSETQ. The CDR3 reads CASSLDSGGAHNEQFF. CDR3 in DNA: TGCGCCAGCAGCTTGGATTCGGGAGGAGCCCACAATGAGCAGTTCTTC.

This chain uses TRBV29-1 with TRBJ1-1; no clear D. Trimming removed 4 bases from V and 0 bases from J, with 3 bases in between. The CDR3 has 11 amino acids. Germline lookup yields CDR1 SQVTM and CDR2 ANQGSEA. The CDR3 sequence: CSVGVNTEAFF. CDR3 DNA: TGCAGCGTTGGGGTGAACACTGAAGCTTTCTTT.

This clonotype was recorded at least ten times. This chain joins TRBV6-5 and TRBJ1-6; a possible D gene is TRBD1 (6 bases). Germline V gene data show CDR1 as MNHEY and CDR2 as SVGAGI. This CDR3 comprises 17 residues. Trimming removed 5 bases at V and 1 base at J, with 15 bases between. CDR3 protein: CASSRTQTGSYNSPLHF. In DNA, the CDR3 is TGTGCCAGCAGTCGGACCCAAACAGGGTCCTATAATTCACCCCTCCACTTT.